This T cell receptor (beta chain) was obtained from a study of blood T cell repertoires in COVID-19 (dated by TCRdb to the early 2020s). About the investigation overall: Samples from collaborators originated in the United States, Italy and Spain and spanned both the acute and convalescent phases of COVID-19. The prospective study material was composed of cDNA or gDNA derived from T cells, B-cell-depleted T cells, or PBMCs. Deeply sampled blood TCRbeta repertoires from subjects exposed to, actively infected with, or recovered from COVID-19 were included in the dataset. The repertoires were released in a freely available public database meant as a resource for research on the immune response to SARS-CoV-2. Samples were obtained from the ongoing ImmuneRACE study (first 160 participants) and from some 1,300 subjects provided by 6 global collaborators. A de-identified subject ID, COVID-19 status, age in years and sex were almost always included in the sample metadata. Where available, HLA class I and class II types were obtained from metadata supplied by the sample provider rather than from assay-based typing.

Turning to this clone: There is no known antigen for this receptor. Per-nucleotide qualities are absent, and no much larger clonotype sits a single base away.

The immunoSEQ Assay, a bias-controlled multiplex PCR, was used to amplify TCRbeta CDR3 regions from genomic DNA. On the authors' methods: Nucleated cell counts per sample were estimated from amplification of reference gene primers within the assay. To quantify the absolute abundance of each unique TCRbeta CDR3 rearrangement, sequence reads were collapsed and filtered. For each sample, productive Simpson clonality was calculated as the square root of Simpson's diversity index across productive rearrangements. The table was pulled from immuneACCESS by TCRdb, which kept in-frame rearrangements only. Such tables lose some clones; where checked, under half of the loss comes from unresolved V genes, and the rest has no known cause. V and J calls and clone size are copied from that table; D and trimming were computed from the DNA. Counted in this sample were around 200,000 clones; roughly 78% of them appeared once. In total, the top ten clones hold 2.5% to 3% of the sample.

Each collaborating institution followed its own protocols to collect whole blood in K2EDTA tubes. For TCRbeta analysis, collaborators shipped samples in one of three forms: frozen whole blood, isolated PBMCs, or DNA extracted from either of those sample types. Results the study describes overall, beyond this receptor: Clinical and demographic metadata were provided uncurated, with the amount varying by source and participant.

The sequenced sample was peripheral blood. This clonotype was obtained from an elderly woman with active or convalescent COVID-19.

The base sequence is TGTGCCACCAGCAGAGATTGGGCAGGGGGGACCTATGGCTACACCTTC. This is translated as CATSRDWAGGTYGYTF. The chain was built from TRBV15 and TRBJ1-2, and 7 junction bases match TRBD1. V loses 0 bases at its end and J loses 4 bases; junction bases beyond the gene matches: 8. There are 16 amino acids in the CDR3, from cysteine to phenylalanine inclusive. Only the CDR3 region is kept as DNA, spanning 48 bases read in frame from base 1. Taken from the germline V gene (reference sequence), the CDR1 and CDR2 loops are LNHNV and YYDKDF.